The present entry profiles one T cell receptor beta chain with its context. Its cognate antigen has yet to be identified. Base qualities are not provided; no much larger clone lies one nucleotide away. This sample is drawn from a study of blood T cells in healthy people across ages (dated by TCRdb to the mid-2010s). Study-level background: In model experiments, template switching captured about one uniquely barcoded TCR beta cDNA molecule for every two T cells. The study analyzed two additional independent replicas of 1 million unique cDNA reads from the same blood draw for two donors, one aged 18 to 29 and one aged 80 or older. Four age groups were formed from the donors: young (average roughly 15 years), middle-aged (around 37), aged (roughly 56) and long-lived (more than 75). To avoid experimental bias, donors of different ages were spread randomly across the sequencing lanes. The study measured age-related changes in TCR beta repertoire diversity using deep sequencing normalized with unique cDNA molecular identifiers.

Results the study describes overall, beyond this receptor: Compared with the aged group, the long-lived group had more naive CD4+ T cells, fewer expanded clones and increased TCR diversity, suggesting age selection. Observed TCR beta diversity correlated strongly with the percentage of naive T cells measured by flow cytometry. Conclusive comparison of naive and antigen-experienced compartments was prevented by the profiling of bulk unsorted PBMCs. Donor CMV infection status was unknown, potentially confounding age-related changes in expanded clonotypes. Observed TCR beta diversity per million T cells fell roughly linearly with age, and a significant reduction was already apparent by age approximately 40. Total diversity estimates from one million sequenced T cells were considered lower bounds and underestimates.

Receptor libraries were prepared by 5' RACE. The instrument given in TCRdb is Illumina HiSeq 2500. A second PCR of roughly 7 to 11 cycles was run with a J-beta primer mix and a sample-barcoded 5' primer. Each TCR beta cDNA molecule received a unique molecular identifier from a template-switch 5' adaptor carrying 12 random nucleotides. Each sample yielded at least 2.5 million CDR3-containing paired-end reads. All of the RNA was converted into first-strand cDNA using the Mint cDNA synthesis kit, with a TRBC-specific oligonucleotide serving as the primer. Following uracil-DNA glycosylase treatment, a first 18-cycle PCR with universal primers M1SS and BC2_uni_R was performed on all cDNA. In the paper's pipeline: For normalization, 1 million high-quality reads were randomly selected from each sample, with every read carrying a distinct molecular identifier. Reads with shared molecular identifiers were discarded instead of being binned into consensus sequences. CDR3 identification, clonotype clustering and error correction used MiTCR with a Q25 quality threshold and the strictest error-elimination algorithm. A nonparametric unseen species model with Euler transformation was used to estimate lower-bound total TCR beta diversity. TCRdb took the public reads, trimmed them with fastp at Q25, ran MiXCR for clone calling and kept in-frame beta chains. A single entry per CDR3 protein holds the most common genes and DNA from its merged rows. TCRdb assigned the V and J calls; the authors' analysis was not used. The sample has some 780,000 distinct CDR3 sequences on record, about 61% of them singletons. The ten largest clonotypes hold roughly 24% of the sample.

The CDR3 numbers 13 residues from cysteine through phenylalanine. Solely the CDR3 DNA is kept, with 39 bases framed from the first base. Trimmed from V: 5 bases; trimmed from J: 5 bases; junction bases lacking a gene match: 3. The roughly 39 donors, aged roughly 6 to 100 years, were systemically healthy Caucasian individuals from Russia. Each donor gave 8 to 10 milliliters of peripheral blood, collected into EDTA-treated Vacutainer tubes. Ficoll-Paque density-gradient centrifugation was used to isolate PBMCs, with at least 6.5 million per sample. Trizol reagent was used to extract total RNA from PBMCs, with at least 5.5 micrograms per sample. For every donor, an aliquot of PBMCs went through flow cytometry to measure the percentages of naive CD45RAhigh/CD27high T cells.

Recombination joined TRBV12-3 or TRBV12-4 with TRBJ2-1; 7 middle bases align to TRBD2. This receptor was identified in a middle-aged man in good health. The source material was blood. Here is the DNA: TGTGCCAGCAGTCAGGGACTACACAATGAGCAGTTCTTC. The translation is CASSQGLHNEQFF.